These 18 T cell receptor beta chains originate from one sample sequenced in a study of post-analysis software for immune sequencing data. What these receptors recognize is not known. Included in the TCR beta cDNA libraries were unique molecular identifiers. In TCRdb, the PCR reads were re-called with MiXCR into one record per CDR3 protein. The sample contains hundreds of thousands of distinct CDR3 sequences, around 50% of which appear only once. General study results and limits: Controls showed lower frequencies than patients for roughly 5 TRBV segments, and TRBV5-6, TRBV5-1 and TRBV20-1 were among these.

The sequenced sample was blood. The receptor set was obtained from a girl aged 10 to 17 with multiple sclerosis.

The chain recombines TRBV7-9 with TRBJ1-2; 10 nucleotides align to TRBD1. The V gene's germline CDR1 is SEHNR and CDR2 FQNEAQ (reference sequence). The J segment lost 6 bases and the V segment lost 2 bases, leaving 12 bases of the junction unmatched. The CDR3 covers 17 residues. The CDR3 DNA reads as TGTGCCAGCAGCTTACCAATAAAGGGACAGGGGAGTGATGGCTACACCTTC. This gives the protein CASSLPIKGQGSDGYTF.

V is TRBV20-1 and J is TRBJ2-7; D unclear. V lost 4 bases to trimming and J lost 3 bases, with 10 bases between them. CDR1 is DFQATT, CDR2 SNEGSKA, per germline (reference sequence). The CDR3 loop spans 12 amino acids. The CDR3 sequence is CSATRDLYEQYF. Written as DNA, the CDR3 is TGCAGTGCTACCCGAGACCTCTACGAGCAGTACTTC.

This rearrangement joins TRBV4-3 to TRBJ1-2; 7 bases fit TRBD1. V lost 0 bases and J lost 6; bases outside the gene matches: 19. Germline V gene lookup returns CDR1 LGHNA and CDR2 YSLEER. The CDR3 totals 19 residues. The DNA of the CDR3 is TGCGCCAGCAGCCAAGAACCCTGGACAGGCCGCCAAATGTTTGATGGCTACACCTTC. Amino acids: CASSQEPWTGRQMFDGYTF.

J is TRBJ2-5 and V is TRBV7-2; 7 positions agree with TRBD1. The CDR3 loop spans 15 amino acids. V shed 5 bases, J shed 1 base, and the junction held 7 bases outside the gene matches. Germline V CDR1 and CDR2: SGHTA, FQGNSA. The CDR3 sequence: CASSLMPGGQETQYF. The CDR3 region has the DNA TGTGCCAGCAGCCTAATGCCAGGGGGCCAAGAGACCCAGTACTTC. The full variable domain, with the rest looked up from reference TRBV7-2 and TRBJ2-5, is GAGVSQSPSNKVTEKGKDVELRCDPISGHTALYWYRQSLGQGLEFLIYFQGNSAPDKSGLPSDRFSAERTGGSVSTLTIQRTQQEDSAVYLCASSLMPGGQETQYFGPGTRLLVL.

The chain has TRBV29-1 and TRBJ2-5; D gene unclear. The CDR3 spans 11 residues. The V gene lost 2 bases and the J gene lost 6 bases, with 7 bases spanning the gap. The germline V gene encodes CDR1 SQVTM and CDR2 ANQGSEA. CDR3 sequence: CSVERSQTQYF. In DNA, the CDR3 is TGCAGCGTTGAAAGGTCGCAGACCCAGTACTTC.

The genes are TRBV12-3 or TRBV12-4 and TRBJ2-3; D is uncertain. This CDR3 region has 16 residues. The V and J ends lost 2 bases and 0 bases respectively, with 12 bases between them. The CDR3 spells CASSLQRLLSTDTQYF. For the CDR3, the DNA is TGTGCCAGCAGTTTACAACGCCTCCTGAGCACAGATACGCAGTATTTT.

The chain joins TRBV10-3 to TRBJ1-2; D gene ambiguous. CDR1 and CDR2 from the germline V gene are ENHRY and SYGVKD. The CDR3 is 15 residues long. V was clipped by 8 bases and J by 2 bases, with 18 bases between them. Written as DNA, the CDR3 is TGTGCCATCCAACAGTATCCGGCGCTAAACTATGGCTACACCTTC. Protein product: CAIQQYPALNYGYTF.

The chain carries TRBV7-9 and TRBJ1-2, with D tentatively TRBD1 (5 bases). From germline, CDR1 is SEHNR and CDR2 FQNEAQ (reference sequence). This CDR3 spans 15 amino acids. Trimming removed 3 bases from V and 3 bases from J, with 14 bases in between. CDR3 nucleotide sequence: TGTGCCAGCAGCTTTCCCGAGGTCAGGGACTATGGCTACACCTTC. Translated: CASSFPEVRDYGYTF.

With regard to this clonotype: The junction departs from germline at one end; a sequencing error may be responsible. The rearrangement uses TRBV19 and TRBJ2-1; 7 bases are a match to TRBD1. Germline V gene data show CDR1 as LNHDA and CDR2 as SQIVND (reference sequence). The CDR3 runs to 15 residues. Written as DNA, the CDR3 is TGTGTCAGTAGTATCGGACAGGTTTCCTACAATGAGCAGTTCTTC. As protein: CVSSIGQVSYNEQFF. Looking up the rest from reference TRBV19 and TRBJ2-1 gives the full variable domain: DGGITQSPKYLFRKEGQNVTLSCEQNLNHDAMYWYRQDPGQGLRLIYYSQIVNDFQKGDIAEGYSVSREKKESFPLTVTSAQKNPTAFYLCVSSIGQVSYNEQFFGPGTRLTVL.

The DNA of the CDR3 is TGTGCCAGCAGCGACCGAAGGGGGCGAGGCACAGATACGCAGTATTTT. As protein: CASSDRRGRGTDTQYF. V gene TRBV6-6 combines with J gene TRBJ2-3; TRBD1 aligns across 7 bases. V lost 6 bases and J lost 1; bases outside the gene matches: 10. CDR3 length: 16 amino acids. Germline CDR1 MNHNY, CDR2 SVGAGI (reference sequence).

V is TRBV13 and J is TRBJ1-6, with a weak D call TRBD1 (5 bases). Trimming stripped 4 bases from V and 8 bases from J, with 15 bases between. Germline CDR1 is PRHDT and CDR2 is FYEKMQ (reference sequence). CDR3 length equals 15 residues. The CDR3 bases are TGTGCCAGCAGCTACAGGACCCTGGGGGATTCACCCCTCCACTTT. It translates to CASSYRTLGDSPLHF.

V is TRBV7-6 and J is TRBJ2-7, with D possibly being TRBD1 (6 bases). The CDR3 is 16 residues long. V was cut by 4 bases and J by 0 bases, with 16 bases left in between. Germline-derived CDR1 and CDR2 are SGHVS and FNYEAQ. The CDR3 DNA reads TGTGCCAGCAGCTACGGACCCAGGGGTAGCTCCTACGAGCAGTACTTC. This codes for CASSYGPRGSSYEQYF.

The J gene is TRBJ1-4, the V gene TRBV15; D ambiguous. The CDR3 is made up of 16 amino acids. Per the germline V gene, CDR1 is LNHNV and CDR2 is YYDKDF (reference sequence). Between the trimmed V and J ends, which lost 1 base and 3 bases, there was a span of 12 bases. The chain's CDR3 is CATSRVPGNPNEKLFF. The CDR3 DNA reads as TGTGCCACCAGCAGAGTTCCCGGTAATCCTAATGAAAAACTGTTTTTT.

Only a few counts were recorded for this clonotype. The chain carries TRBV11-2 and TRBJ1-2; D not resolved. V lost 0 bases to trimming and J lost 4 bases, with 12 bases between them. This CDR3 has 15 amino acids. Germline loops: CDR1 SGHAT, CDR2 FQNNGV. The CDR3 spells CASSLDSRRLYGYTF. The CDR3 nucleotides read TGTGCCAGCAGCTTAGATTCGCGCCGTCTCTATGGCTACACCTTC.

The chain recombines TRBV19 with TRBJ2-1; 10 nucleotides agree with TRBD1. The trim removed 6 bases at V and 6 bases at J, leaving 5 bases unmatched. The V gene's germline CDR1 is LNHDA and CDR2 SQIVND (reference sequence). There are 14 residues in the CDR3. The CDR3 loop is CASRWTGGTNEQFF. The CDR3 nucleotides read TGTGCCAGTAGGTGGACAGGGGGGACCAATGAGCAGTTCTTC.

The rearrangement joins TRBV7-2 to TRBJ1-2; the match to TRBD1 covers 9 bases. V shed 4 bases, J shed 2 bases, and the junction held 11 bases outside the gene matches. Germline values: CDR1 SGHTA, CDR2 FQGNSA. The CDR3 extends over 17 amino acids. Written as DNA, the CDR3 is TGTGCCAGCAGCTATGCCGGGACAGGGAGCCGAAACTATGGCTACACCTTC. Its protein is CASSYAGTGSRNYGYTF.

Concerning this clonotype: The junction departs from germline at one end; a sequencing error may be responsible. The rearrangement links TRBV20-1 to TRBJ2-1; 12 nucleotides line up with TRBD2. CDR1 is DFQATT, CDR2 SNEGSKA, per germline (reference sequence). The CDR3 length is 18 residues. The CDR3: CSAPTSGRPRSSHNEQFF. CDR3 sequence (DNA): TGCAGTGCCCCTACTAGCGGGAGGCCGCGTAGCTCCCACAATGAGCAGTTCTTC.

The chain has TRBV7-2 and TRBJ1-3; D unclear. The V end lost 6 bases, the J end lost 14 bases, and 23 bases lay between the germline ends. Germline values: CDR1 SGHTA, CDR2 FQGNSA. The length of the CDR3 is 14 residues. The CDR3, as DNA: TGTGCCAGCAGATCGCGTCCCATCGACCCATTCCTATATTTT. This codes for CASRSRPIDPFLYF.